This TCR beta chain was found in a study of siplizumab effects on memory and regulatory T cells. Clones were read by immunoSEQ multiplex PCR, and TCRdb kept only the in-frame ones, dropping some. Of about 120,000 clones in the sample, just under 95% were seen once. Findings of the study overall: Siplizumab produced a significant reduction in alloreactive sequences that were traceable to unstimulated CD4+ memory cells. A major contribution to the alloresponse seemed to be made by naive T cells, which seemed more diverse than memory cells.

Germline lookup yields CDR1 LGHNA and CDR2 YNFKEQ. Trimming at V came to 4 bases and at J to 7 bases, leaving 8 bases not matched to a gene. CDR3 length: 15 residues. This clone appeared once. No antigen is known for it. Sequences were obtained from CD4+ T cells sorted from blood. The receptor was isolated from a human donor in good health. The V gene is TRBV4-2, the J gene TRBJ2-1; 9 positions agree with TRBD2. The CDR3, as DNA: TGTGCCAGCAGCCCGCGCGGCGGGGGGGGGAATGAGCAGTTCTTC. Translation gives CASSPRGGGGNEQFF.